This T cell receptor beta chain was sequenced for a study of OX40 agonist ivuxolimab in advanced cancers. Notes on the study in general: Researchers did not establish what antigens the expanded peripheral T cells target.

Using immunoSEQ multiplex PCR, the repertoire was profiled, and TCRdb retains in-frame clones only, with some absent. This table has roughly 34,000 clones, approximately 89% appearing once. This clone was picked up one time. The antigen remains unidentified. CDR3 length: 11 residues. Trimming left V 7 bases short and J 5 bases short, with 11 bases between. CDR1 is DFQATT and CDR2 is SNEGSKA in the germline V gene (reference sequence). This chain uses TRBV20-1 with TRBJ1-1; maybe TRBD1 (6 bases). This TCR derives from an adult with an advanced solid tumor such as melanoma, head and neck, liver or kidney cancer. The input for sequencing was CD4+ or CD8+ T cells sorted from blood, taken in a trial of the OX40 agonist ivuxolimab. CDR3 loop: CSVRGPTEAFF. The DNA for the CDR3 is TGCAGTGTACGGGGGCCGACTGAAGCTTTCTTT.